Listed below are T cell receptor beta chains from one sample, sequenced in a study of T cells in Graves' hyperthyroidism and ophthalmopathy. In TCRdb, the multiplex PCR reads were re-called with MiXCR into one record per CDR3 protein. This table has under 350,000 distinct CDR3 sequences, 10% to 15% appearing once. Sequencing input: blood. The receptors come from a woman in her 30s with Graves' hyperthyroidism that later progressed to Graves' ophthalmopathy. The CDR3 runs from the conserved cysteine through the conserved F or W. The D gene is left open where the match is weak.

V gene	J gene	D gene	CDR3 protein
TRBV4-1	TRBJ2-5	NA	CASSRLAQETQYF
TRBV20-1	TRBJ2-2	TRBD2	CSARRIGLADTGELFF
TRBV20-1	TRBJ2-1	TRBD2	CSASPTSGRDNEQFF
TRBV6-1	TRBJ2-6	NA	CASSETGTGANVLTF
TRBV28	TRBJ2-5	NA	CASSPRFPETQYF
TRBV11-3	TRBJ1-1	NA	CASSLRDGTEAFF
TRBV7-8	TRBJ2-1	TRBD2	CASSLLFQRGNTYNEQFF
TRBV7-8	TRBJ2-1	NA	CASSSPPNTHEQFF
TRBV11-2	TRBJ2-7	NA	CASSRVEEYEQYF
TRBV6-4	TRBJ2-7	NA	CASSQRNPYEQYF
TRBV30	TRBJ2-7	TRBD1	CAWSVPGGREQYF
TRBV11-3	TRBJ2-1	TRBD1	CASSSTGTGPDEQFF
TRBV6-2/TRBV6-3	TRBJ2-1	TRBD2	CASSGLAGGPANEQFF
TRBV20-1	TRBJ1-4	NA	CSARSGEKLFF
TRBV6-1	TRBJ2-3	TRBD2	CASTGTSGPSDTQYF
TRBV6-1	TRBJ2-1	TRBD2	CASSRLAGPNEQFF
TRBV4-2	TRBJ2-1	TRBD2	CASSQDPSGSTNEQFF
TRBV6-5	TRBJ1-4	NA	CASSYSGGPNEKLFF
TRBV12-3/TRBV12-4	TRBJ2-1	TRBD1	CASIGTGVTYNEQFF
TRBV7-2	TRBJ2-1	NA	CASSPGPLRQFF
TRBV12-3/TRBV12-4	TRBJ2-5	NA	CASSFRASFLGRRGDQETQYF
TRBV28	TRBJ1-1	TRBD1	CASPPAGSRGGSRLVNTEAFF
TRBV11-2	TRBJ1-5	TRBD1	CASSLGQGLDQPQHF
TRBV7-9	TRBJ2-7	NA	CASSPSRGVYEQYF
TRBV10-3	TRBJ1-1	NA	CAISRDVNTEAFF
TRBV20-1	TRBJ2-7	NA	CSAGSYEQYF
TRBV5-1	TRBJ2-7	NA	CASSLTGDSYEQYF
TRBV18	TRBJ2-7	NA	CASSPPGPSQGEQYF
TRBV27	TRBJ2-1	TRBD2	CASSLYIAGPYNEQFF
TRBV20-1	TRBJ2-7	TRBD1	CSARDTGAPYEQYF
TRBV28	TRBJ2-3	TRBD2	CASLVAGVSTDTQYF
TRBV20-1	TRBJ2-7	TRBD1	CSASDPGPGNIVGTGLRSYEQYF
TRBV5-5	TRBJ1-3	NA	CASSSSDPRLGNTIYF
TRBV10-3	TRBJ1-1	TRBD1	CATYWGQGEKNTEAFF
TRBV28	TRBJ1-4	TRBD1	CASSLDRDRGSKGEKLFF
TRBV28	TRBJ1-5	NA	CASRRPSSGNQPQHF
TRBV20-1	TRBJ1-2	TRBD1	CSARDKSRQGASYGYTF
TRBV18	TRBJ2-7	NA	CASSPGLQEEQYF
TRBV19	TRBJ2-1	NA	CASTSQGFYEQFF
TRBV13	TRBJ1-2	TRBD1	CASNVNRGYGYTF
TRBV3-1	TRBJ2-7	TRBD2	CASSQATGTSFEQYF
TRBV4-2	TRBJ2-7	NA	CASSGLRGGTPYEQYF
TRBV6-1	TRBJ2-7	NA	CASSQPGLNSYEQYF
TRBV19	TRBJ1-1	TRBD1	CASSRDRGSNTEAFF
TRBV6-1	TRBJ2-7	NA	CASSVDASYEQYF
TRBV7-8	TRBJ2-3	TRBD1	CASSSMGQGARTDTQYF
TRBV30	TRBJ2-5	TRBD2	CAWTAGTSLVKQETQYF